Sequencing of this T cell receptor (beta chain) was carried out in a study of post-analysis software for immune sequencing data. Tagging with unique molecular identifiers was a feature of the TCR beta cDNA libraries. TCRdb analysed the PCR reads with MiXCR anew, one entry per CDR3 protein. The data contain about 400,000 distinct CDR3 sequences, 30% to 45% of them seen just once; the ten biggest clones take up around 15%. Whole-study findings and limits: TRBV5-6, TRBV5-1 and TRBV20-1 were among a few TRBV segments more frequent in patients than controls.

This clonotype was counted between two and nine times. The antigen is undetermined. Between the trimmed V and J ends, which lost 6 bases and 6 bases, there was a span of 7 bases. This CDR3 contains 11 residues. The V call is TRBV12-3 or TRBV12-4, the J call TRBJ2-3; D gene ambiguous. The sequenced sample consisted of blood. The sequence came from a girl aged 10-17 years with multiple sclerosis. CDR3 in amino acids: CASREGDTQYF. In DNA, the CDR3 is TGTGCCAGCAGGGAAGGCGATACGCAGTATTTT.